This TCR beta chain appears in the sequencing data of a study of shared clonotypes between healthy human individuals. Findings and limits, study-wide: The study found lower generation probabilities in non-shared clonotypes than in those shared by all four donors.

Only one count was recorded for this clone. The antigen is undetermined. Libraries were prepared by immunoSEQ multiplex PCR; TCRdb keeps only in-frame clonotypes and omits some of them. The sample yields fewer than 400,000 clones, roughly 70% seen once. Germline V lookup: CDR1 MDHEN, CDR2 SYDVKM. The CDR3 runs to 14 residues. Unmatched junction bases numbered 2, after V lost 3 bases and J lost 4 bases. The sequence was collected from a man aged 30 to 39 in good health. This chain connects TRBV28 to TRBJ2-5, with TRBD1 identical over 10 bases. Sequencing was done on a sample of memory CD4+ T cells sorted from blood. Subset: CD45RA-negative fraction. CDR3 sequence reads: CASSLRQGAETQYF. CDR3 nucleotide sequence: TGTGCCAGCAGTTTGAGACAGGGGGCAGAGACCCAGTACTTC.